This T cell receptor beta chain appears in the sequencing data of a study of technical replicates of blood from a few donors. Measured with immunoSEQ multiplex PCR; TCRdb has only the in-frame clones, and not every one. Found here are tens of thousands of clones, 93% of them singletons; the top ten hold 0.24%. V lost 4 bases and J lost 0, with 7 bases in between. The length of the CDR3 is 13 residues. Germline CDR1 and CDR2: SGHDN and FVKESK. Sequencing used T cells isolated from PBMCs. The rearrangement joins TRBV14 to TRBJ2-7; D remains unclear. The origin of this receptor is a human donor in good health. Here the CDR3 DNA reads TGTGCCAGCAGCCGCCCCAGCTCCTACGAGCAGTACTTC. Protein product: CASSRPSSYEQYF.